Shown below are 29 T cell receptor beta chains from a single sample sequenced in a study of CD8 T cells in ankylosing spondylitis. TCRdb re-called the 5' RACE reads with MiXCR, one entry per CDR3 protein. The table records 200,000 to 300,000 distinct CDR3 sequences, about 10% of them present only once. The sequencing sample was made of blood, either unsorted or a sorted T cell fraction (not recorded which). Source of these receptors: a male donor with ankylosing spondylitis or in good health (not recorded which).

This clonotype showed up many times. This chain uses TRBV7-2 with TRBJ2-5; D gene uncertain. The CDR3 extends over 11 amino acids. CDR1 is SGHTA and CDR2 is FQGNSA in the germline V gene. V lost 5 bases and J lost 6, with 7 bases in between. The CDR3 region is CASSLEKTQYF. CDR3 sequence (DNA): TGTGCCAGCAGCCTGGAGAAGACCCAGTACTTC.

This clonotype was counted many times. This rearrangement joins TRBV25-1 to TRBJ2-1; 7 bases map to TRBD1. The trim removed 3 bases at V and 4 bases at J, leaving 3 bases unmatched. This CDR3 has 14 amino acids. Germline-derived CDR1 and CDR2 are MGHDK and SYGVNS. Here the CDR3 DNA reads TGTGCCAGCAGTGACGACAGGGATTACAATGAGCAGTTCTTC. Its protein is CASSDDRDYNEQFF.

This clonotype has only one observation. The chain is built from TRBV4-2 and TRBJ2-1, with D tentatively TRBD1 or TRBD2 (6 bases each). This CDR3 has 17 amino acids. V lost 4 bases to trimming and J lost 6 bases, with 22 bases between them. Germline CDR1 and CDR2: LGHNA and YNFKEQ. The CDR3 protein is CASSRQDGGNSPNEQFF. The CDR3, as DNA: TGTGCCAGCAGCCGGCAAGACGGGGGCAACAGCCCCAATGAGCAGTTCTTC.

This clonotype was counted between two and nine times. CDR3 bases: TGTGCCAGCAGCCAAGAAGACAGGCCCAGGTCTTACGAGCAGTACTTC. It is translated as CASSQEDRPRSYEQYF. V and J are TRBV4-2 and TRBJ2-7; TRBD1 might be the D (6 bases). The length of the CDR3 is 16 residues. The germline CDR1 and CDR2 sequences are LGHNA and YNFKEQ. Trimming removed 0 bases at V and 4 bases at J, with 16 bases between.

The sample holds many counts of this clonotype. This chain uses TRBV29-1 with TRBJ1-5, with D perhaps TRBD1 (5 bases). This CDR3 comprises 13 residues. Per germline, CDR1 SQVTM and CDR2 ANQGSEA. Trimming shortened V by 4 bases and J by 7 bases, and 14 bases separated the two germline ends. The CDR3 loop is CSVAGTAGQPQHF. In DNA, the CDR3 is TGCAGCGTTGCTGGGACGGCCGGACAGCCCCAGCATTTT.

This clonotype was observed many times. V and J are TRBV5-1 and TRBJ2-7, with D unresolved. CDR3 length: 12 residues. The germline CDR1 and CDR2 sequences are SGHRS and YFSETQ. With 1 base removed from V and 5 bases from J, the gap between germline ends came to 7 bases. The CDR3 DNA reads as TGCGCCAGCAGCTTGAGTGACCACGAGCAGTACTTC. Residues: CASSLSDHEQYF.

This clonotype showed up many times. The chain has TRBV7-8 and TRBJ2-3; D not resolved. Germline CDR1 reads SGHVS; CDR2 reads FQNEAQ. Trimming stripped 1 base from V and 0 bases from J, with 5 bases between. CDR3 length equals 14 residues. CDR3 sequence reads: CASSLGPSTDTQYF. In DNA form, the CDR3 reads TGTGCCAGCAGCTTAGGTCCCAGCACAGATACGCAGTATTTT. The full variable domain, in which reference TRBV7-8 and TRBJ2-3 provide the parts outside the CDR3, is GAGVSQSPRYKVAKRGQDVALRCDPISGHVSLFWYQQALGQGPEFLTYFQNEAQLDKSGLPSDRFFAERPEGSVSTLKIQRTQQEDSAVYLCASSLGPSTDTQYFGPGTRLTVL.

A note on this clonotype: This may arise from a read error, as a much more abundant clone is one base away. The chain joins TRBV25-1 to TRBJ2-7; the match to TRBD1 covers 8 bases. Germline loops: CDR1 MGHDK, CDR2 SYGVNS. The CDR3 totals 13 residues. The CDR3 loop reads CASSESGGRERYF. CDR3 nucleotide sequence: TGTGCCAGCAGTGAATCAGGGGGCCGCGAGCGGTACTTC.

The sample holds many counts of this clonotype. The rearrangement joins TRBV20-1 to TRBJ1-2, with D uncertain. The V and J ends lost 6 bases and 7 bases respectively, with 24 bases between them. CDR3 length equals 15 residues. Germline loops: CDR1 DFQATT, CDR2 SNEGSKA (reference sequence). CDR3 bases: TGCAGTGCCAAGGACGTAACCATTCGGATTAGTGGCTACACCTTC. Residues: CSAKDVTIRISGYTF.

This clonotype has at least ten counts. The V and J genes are TRBV7-2 and TRBJ1-1, with no clear D. The CDR3 is made up of 12 amino acids. V was trimmed by 0 bases and J by 11 bases, leaving 10 bases between them. Germline-derived CDR1 and CDR2 are SGHTA and FQGNSA. The CDR3 sequence is CASSLAVSGAFF. CDR3 coding DNA: TGTGCCAGCAGCTTAGCAGTGTCTGGGGCTTTCTTT.

This clonotype was found many times. The J gene is TRBJ2-7, the V gene TRBV20-1, with D possibly being TRBD1 (5 bases). Germline V gene lookup returns CDR1 DFQATT and CDR2 SNEGSKA (reference sequence). Trimming took 3 bases from V and 1 from J, leaving 13 bases between them. The CDR3 covers 14 residues. CDR3 protein: CSASLTAGSYEQYF. The CDR3 coding sequence is TGCAGTGCTAGCCTGACAGCTGGATCCTACGAGCAGTACTTC.

This clonotype has ten or more counts. The chain is built from TRBV5-6 and TRBJ2-1; a possible D gene is TRBD2 (6 bases). With 4 bases removed from V and 10 bases from J, the gap between germline ends came to 18 bases. This CDR3 region has 14 residues. Germline CDR1 and CDR2: SGHDT and YYEEEE. CDR3 amino acids: CASSHRDSSREQFF. The CDR3 DNA sequence: TGTGCCAGCAGCCACCGGGACTCGTCTAGGGAGCAGTTCTTC.

This chain connects TRBV20-1 to TRBJ1-5; weak D call: TRBD1 (6 bases). The germline V gene has CDR1 DFQATT and CDR2 SNEGSKA (reference sequence). The CDR3 loop spans 14 amino acids. Between the trimmed V and J ends, which lost 3 bases and 3 bases, there was a span of 12 bases. CDR3 loop: CSARGGGYNQPQHF. CDR3 sequence (DNA): TGCAGTGCTAGGGGGGGGGGCTACAATCAGCCCCAGCATTTT.

This clonotype has at least ten counts. This chain connects TRBV5-1 to TRBJ2-2, with TRBD2 matching 9 bases. V lost 4 bases and J lost 6; bases outside the gene matches: 13. Germline V gives CDR1 SGHRS, CDR2 YFSETQ. The CDR3 loop spans 17 amino acids. The CDR3 DNA is TGCGCCAGCAGCGCGGTGATAGCGGGAGAGGTTGCCGGGGAGCTGTTTTTT. Translated, it gives CASSAVIAGEVAGELFF.

Of note for this clonotype: With a much larger clone just one base away, this may be a read error. This sequence joins TRBV5-1 and TRBJ2-3, with D perhaps TRBD1 or TRBD2 (5 bases each). Germline lookup yields CDR1 SGHRS and CDR2 YFSETQ. Trimming took 0 bases from V and 8 from J, leaving 13 bases between them. The CDR3 contains 14 residues. CDR3 sequence (DNA): TGCGCCAGCAGCTTGGAGGCCCCCGGGGCTACGCAGTATTTT. Translating it yields CASSLEAPGATQYF.

This clonotype was recorded at least ten times. The gene calls are TRBV5-1 and TRBJ1-1; possibly TRBD1 for D (6 bases). Germline assignment: CDR1 SGHRS and CDR2 YFSETQ. V was cut by 0 bases and J by 8 bases, with 11 bases left in between. The CDR3 covers 13 residues. The CDR3 loop is CASSLERGSEAFF. CDR3 in DNA: TGCGCCAGCAGCTTGGAAAGGGGGTCGGAAGCTTTCTTT.

The V and J genes are TRBV15 and TRBJ2-4; TRBD2 matches at 9 bases. V was clipped by 0 bases and J by 0 bases; unmatched bases: 6. Germline CDR1 and CDR2: LNHNV and YYDKDF (reference sequence). This CDR3 comprises 18 residues. DNA of the CDR3: TGTGCCACCAGCAGAGATTGGCTAGCGGGACTAGCCAAAAACATTCAGTACTTC. Residues: CATSRDWLAGLAKNIQYF.

There are many counts of this clonotype. V is TRBV9 and J is TRBJ2-3; 11 bases are a match to TRBD2. Germline CDR1 reads SGDLS; CDR2 reads YYNGEE. V shed 3 bases and J 1 base; nucleotides not matched to a gene: 1. There are 15 residues in the CDR3. CDR3 sequence reads: CASSASGGRTDTQYF. DNA for the CDR3: TGTGCCAGCAGCGCTAGCGGGGGGCGCACAGATACGCAGTATTTT.

This clonotype was counted many times. The V gene is TRBV29-1, the J gene TRBJ1-2, with a weak D call TRBD1 (6 bases). This CDR3 contains 12 residues. The V gene's germline CDR1 is SQVTM and CDR2 ANQGSEA. The V gene lost 3 bases and the J gene lost 8 bases, with 13 bases spanning the gap. The DNA of the CDR3 is TGCAGCGTTGACGGGCAGGGGCACGGCTACACCTTC. This sequence encodes CSVDGQGHGYTF.

This clonotype was seen a few times. V is TRBV7-9 and J is TRBJ1-1; D might be TRBD1 (6 bases). V was pared by 5 bases and J by 1 base, with 11 bases between. Germline CDR1 reads SEHNR; CDR2 reads FQNEAQ (reference sequence). The CDR3 spans 14 residues. CDR3 in DNA: TGTGCCAGCAGCCACGGACAGACGAACACTGAAGCTTTCTTT. Encoded protein: CASSHGQTNTEAFF.

This clonotype came up many times. This chain joins TRBV30 and TRBJ2-7, with unresolved D. The CDR3 spans 11 residues. The germline V gene encodes CDR1 GTSNPN and CDR2 SVGIG (reference sequence). V lost 5 bases to trimming and J lost 1 base, with 6 bases between them. DNA for the CDR3: TGTGCCTGGGGCATATCCTACGAGCAGTACTTC. Its translation: CAWGISYEQYF.

The CDR3 region is CASSSRLDRERLTSYNEQFF. The DNA of the CDR3 is TGTGCCAGCAGCTCACGCCTCGACAGGGAACGGCTAACCTCCTACAATGAGCAGTTCTTC. V and J are TRBV11-1 and TRBJ2-1, with 7 bases lining up with TRBD1. The CDR3 runs 20 residues. V gave up 4 bases and J gave up 0 bases; unmatched junction bases: 18. The germline V gene encodes CDR1 SGHAT and CDR2 FQDESV (reference sequence).

This clonotype was detected many times. The chain uses TRBV19 and TRBJ2-7; 9 nucleotides agree with TRBD2. From germline, CDR1 is LNHDA and CDR2 SQIVND (reference sequence). The CDR3 consists of 15 residues. V dropped 5 bases and J dropped 6; count of bases not matched to a gene: 11. The CDR3 spells CASSLSPGLAGEQYF. CDR3 DNA: TGTGCCAGTAGTCTTTCTCCGGGACTAGCAGGCGAGCAGTACTTC.

Many counts were recorded for this clonotype. The chain is built from TRBV29-1 and TRBJ2-7; 9 bases are a match to TRBD2. In germline, CDR1 is SQVTM, CDR2 ANQGSEA. Unmatched junction bases numbered 10, after V lost 1 base and J lost 3 bases. The CDR3 is 16 residues long. This CDR3 reads CSVEAPLVAGVYEQYF. CDR3 DNA: TGCAGCGTTGAAGCCCCCTTAGTAGCGGGGGTCTACGAGCAGTACTTC.

This clonotype was seen many times. The chain joins TRBV20-1 to TRBJ1-1, with D unclear. The CDR3 consists of 11 residues. The germline CDR1 and CDR2 sequences are DFQATT and SNEGSKA (reference sequence). Trimming shortened V by 6 bases and J by 3 bases, and 8 bases separated the two germline ends. The CDR3 DNA follows: TGCAGTGCGATCCGGGACACTGAAGCTTTCTTT. Its translation: CSAIRDTEAFF.

This clonotype was seen at least ten times. The chain carries TRBV7-2 and TRBJ2-3, with a weak D call TRBD1 (5 bases). V lost 5 bases, J lost 0 bases, and 12 bases lay in between. This CDR3 spans 15 amino acids. Germline V gene sequence: CDR1 SGHTA, CDR2 FQGNSA. CDR3 bases: TGTGCCAGCAGCCCAGGGCAAATTAGCACAGATACGCAGTATTTT. Translated: CASSPGQISTDTQYF.

The chain has TRBV7-2 and TRBJ2-3, with D possibly called TRBD1 or TRBD2 (5 bases each). Germline CDR1 SGHTA, CDR2 FQGNSA. With 2 bases removed from V and 6 bases from J, the gap between germline ends came to 9 bases. There are 13 residues in the CDR3. As DNA, the CDR3 is TGTGCCAGCAGCTTAATGGGGGTGGATACGCAGTATTTT. It yields the protein CASSLMGVDTQYF.

This chain connects TRBV6-1 to TRBJ1-6, with 11 bases lining up with TRBD1. The CDR3 is 14 residues long. Trimming took 9 bases from V and 7 from J; bases not matched to a gene: 5. The germline V gene encodes CDR1 MNHNS and CDR2 SASEGT. CDR3 bases: TGTGCCAGTCAGGGACAGGGGGAGAATTCACCCCTCCACTTT. Encoded protein: CASQGQGENSPLHF.

The gene calls are TRBV30 and TRBJ2-1; D might be TRBD1 (5 bases). There are 12 residues in the CDR3. Germline V gives CDR1 GTSNPN, CDR2 SVGIG (reference sequence). V lost 7 bases to trimming and J lost 7 bases, with 14 bases between them. CDR3 nucleotide sequence: TGTGCCTTCTCAGGGTTAGGGAATGAGCAGTTCTTC. Its translation is CAFSGLGNEQFF.